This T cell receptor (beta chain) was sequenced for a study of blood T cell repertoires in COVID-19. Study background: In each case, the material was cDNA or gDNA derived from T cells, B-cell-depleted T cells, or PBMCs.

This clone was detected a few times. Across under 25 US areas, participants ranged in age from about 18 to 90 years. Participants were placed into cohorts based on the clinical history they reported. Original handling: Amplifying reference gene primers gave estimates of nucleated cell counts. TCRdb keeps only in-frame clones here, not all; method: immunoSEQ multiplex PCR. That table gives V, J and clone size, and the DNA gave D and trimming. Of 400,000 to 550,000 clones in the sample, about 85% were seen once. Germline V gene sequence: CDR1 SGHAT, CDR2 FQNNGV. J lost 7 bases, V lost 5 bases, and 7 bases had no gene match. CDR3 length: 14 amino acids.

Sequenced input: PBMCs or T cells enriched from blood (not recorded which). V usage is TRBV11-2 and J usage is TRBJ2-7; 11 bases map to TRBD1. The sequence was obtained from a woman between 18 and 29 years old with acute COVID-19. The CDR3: CASSPGQGAREQYF. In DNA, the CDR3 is TGTGCCAGCAGCCCCGGACAGGGGGCTCGGGAGCAGTACTTC.